Given below is one TCR beta chain in context. This sample was taken from a study of cytomegalovirus exposure and HLA in healthy donors. A multiplex PCR was run with 60 Vbeta primers and 13 Jbeta primers. Generated by immunoSEQ multiplex PCR, the TCRdb table keeps only in-frame clones and is missing some. This table holds around 100,000 clones, about four fifths found once. J was trimmed by 1 base and V by 6 bases; bases with no gene match: 8. The CDR3 loop spans 17 amino acids. Germline V gene lookup returns CDR1 MDHEN and CDR2 SYDVKM. The receptor was derived from a woman between 65 and 79 years old in good health and CMV-seropositive. The chain uses TRBV28 and TRBJ2-6, with TRBD1 identical over 8 bases. Sequencing was done on a sample of PBMCs. Written as DNA, the CDR3 is TGTGCCAGCAGACCCGGGACAGGTGTTTCTGGGGCCAACGTCCTGACTTTC. As protein: CASRPGTGVSGANVLTF.